This is a list of T cell receptor beta chains from one sample in a study of blood T cell repertoires in COVID-19. Using immunoSEQ multiplex PCR, the repertoire was profiled, and TCRdb retains in-frame clones only, with some absent. The table lists about 65,000 clones, roughly four fifths of them singletons. Sequenced input: peripheral blood. All receptors come from a man older than 75 with acute or convalescent COVID-19. The CDR3 runs from the conserved cysteine through the conserved F or W. A D gene is named only where the DNA matches it firmly. The listing skips clone size in some rows; elsewhere it reads once, few, many or a size class.

>TRBV20-1|TRBJ2-3|TRBD2|NA
TGCAGTGTCTTGGGACTAGCGTTACAGTATTTT
CSVLGLALQYF
>TRBV18|TRBJ1-4|NA|NA
TGTGCCAGCTCGGAAAGGAGCGGGCAAGAAAAACTGTTTTTT
CASSERSGQEKLFF
>TRBV3-1/TRBV3-2|TRBJ1-1|NA|NA
TGTGCCAGCAGAGGAGGCACTGAAGCTTTCTTT
CASRGGTEAFF
>TRBV10-2|TRBJ2-1|NA|NA
TGCGCCAGCAGCCCCCTTCGCGGGGCGGGTGAGCAGTTCTTC
CASSPLRGAGEQFF
>TRBV9|TRBJ1-3|TRBD1|NA
TGTGCCAGCAGCGCATCCGGGACAGGGCTCTCATTCTCTGGAAACACCATATATTTT
CASSASGTGLSFSGNTIYF
>TRBV11-3|TRBJ2-7|NA|NA
TGTGCCAGCAGCTTTTACCGGGGCTCCTACGAGCAGTACTTC
CASSFYRGSYEQYF
>TRBV2|TRBJ2-5|TRBD1|few
TGTGCCAGCAGTCTGCGACAGGGTCCGGAGACCCAGTACTTC
CASSLRQGPETQYF
>TRBV11-2|TRBJ1-1|NA|NA
TGTGCCAGCAGCGGCAAGAATCAGGGGTTGACTGAAGCTTTCTTT
CASSGKNQGLTEAFF
>TRBV23-1|TRBJ1-5|TRBD1|once
TGCGCCAGTGGCAGGGGGGCCCATCAGCCCCAGCATTTT
CASGRGAHQPQHF
>TRBV4-1|TRBJ1-6|NA|many
TGCGCCAGCAGCCAAGTGTCCGCGGTATCCTATAATTCACCCCTCCACTTT
CASSQVSAVSYNSPLHF
>TRBV6-2/TRBV6-3|TRBJ2-5|NA|NA
TGTGCCAGCAGTTCGCGGGGCGGGGGCCCACTTTCAGAGACCCAGTACTTC
CASSSRGGGPLSETQYF
>TRBV24-1|TRBJ2-3|NA|NA
TGTGCCACCAGCCAGGGATCCGATACGCAGTATTTT
CATSQGSDTQYF
>TRBV19|TRBJ2-2|NA|NA
TGTGCCAGTAGTGGGCAGGGGAATGCGGGGGAGCTGTTTTTT
CASSGQGNAGELFF
>TRBV7-9|TRBJ1-2|NA|NA
TGTGCCAGCAGCGAACGCGGCCTCAACCTGAAAATTAATTATGGCTACACCTTC
CASSERGLNLKINYGYTF
>TRBV5-5|TRBJ2-1|TRBD1|NA
TGTGCCAGCAGCGGGACAGGAGAGAATGAGCAGTTCTTC
CASSGTGENEQFF
>TRBV6-5|TRBJ2-3|NA|NA
TGTGCCAGCAGGACCGACGGGGATACGCAGTATTTT
CASRTDGDTQYF
>TRBV19|TRBJ1-3|TRBD1|NA
TGTGCCAGTAGTATCGGGACAGCTTCTGGAAACACCATATATTTT
CASSIGTASGNTIYF
>TRBV6-5|TRBJ1-1|NA|NA
TGTGCCAGCCGGGCAGAAGGGGACACTGAAGCTTTCTTT
CASRAEGDTEAFF
>TRBV2|TRBJ2-2|TRBD2|NA
TGTGCCAGCAGAGGGCGGGGGGGCCGCACCGGGGAGCTGTTTTTT
CASRGRGGRTGELFF
>TRBV4-2|TRBJ2-3|TRBD2|NA
TGTGCCAGCAGCCAGGATCCAACTAGCGGGGGGGCAGATACGCAGTATTTT
CASSQDPTSGGADTQYF
>TRBV12-3/TRBV12-4|TRBJ1-1|NA|NA
TGTGCCAGCAGGGAAGGGGGCACTGAAGCTTTCTTT
CASREGGTEAFF
>TRBV6-5|TRBJ1-6|TRBD1|once
TGTGCCAGCAACCCCGGGACAGCGGATGCACCCCTCCACTTT
CASNPGTADAPLHF
>TRBV6-1|TRBJ2-3|TRBD2|NA
TGTGCCAGCAGGGAACCAATACTAGCGGGGGGTGGGGATACGCAGTATTTT
CASREPILAGGGDTQYF
>TRBV5-1|TRBJ2-2|TRBD2|NA
TGCGCCAGCAGCTTGAGCGGGGGATACACCGGGGAGCTGTTTTTT
CASSLSGGYTGELFF
>TRBV27|TRBJ2-7|NA|NA
TGTGCCAGCAGTCGCCGGGGATCTTACGAGCAGTACTTC
CASSRRGSYEQYF
>TRBV6-1|TRBJ2-7|NA|NA
TGTGCCAGCAGTGATGAGAGTCTTTCCTACGAGCAGTACTTC
CASSDESLSYEQYF
>TRBV2|TRBJ2-7|NA|NA
TGTGCCAGCAGTGGAGAGGGGGTACCCTCCTACGAGCAGTACTTC
CASSGEGVPSYEQYF
>TRBV2|TRBJ2-7|NA|NA
TGTGCCAGCAGGAACTACCCCTACGAGCAGTACTTC
CASRNYPYEQYF
>TRBV18|TRBJ2-7|TRBD1|NA
TGTGCCAGCTCACCACGGGGTAGGGGGCAGTCCTACGAGCAGTACTTC
CASSPRGRGQSYEQYF
>TRBV7-2|TRBJ2-5|NA|NA
TGTGCCAGCAGCTTAGAGGGGTGGGGGACCCAGTACTTC
CASSLEGWGTQYF
>TRBV7-3|TRBJ1-1|NA|NA
TGTGCCAGCAGCCTCGCGGGAAACACTGAAGCTTTCTTT
CASSLAGNTEAFF
>TRBV5-1|TRBJ2-7|TRBD1|NA
TGCGCCAGCAGCTTGGCTATCCGACAGGGCTACGAGCAGTACTTC
CASSLAIRQGYEQYF
>TRBV2|TRBJ2-1|TRBD2|NA
TGTGCCAGCAACCAGCGGGGCTACAATGAGCAGTTCTTC
CASNQRGYNEQFF
>TRBV19|TRBJ1-1|TRBD1|few
TGTGCCAGTAGTAGTTACAGGGGGCATAGCACTGAAGCTTTCTTT
CASSSYRGHSTEAFF
>TRBV19|TRBJ1-2|NA|NA
TGTGCCAGTAGTGCGTCCAGCGCGGGCCACTATGGCTACACCTTC
CASSASSAGHYGYTF
>TRBV3-1/TRBV3-2|TRBJ2-7|NA|few
TGTGCCAGCAGCCAAGGGAGCAGCTACGAGCAGTACTTC
CASSQGSSYEQYF